The rows below give T cell receptor beta chains drawn from one sample of a study of cytomegalovirus exposure and HLA in healthy donors. Sequencing was performed with immunoSEQ multiplex PCR; in TCRdb, only in-frame clones are kept and a portion is missing. This table holds just over 150,000 clones, around 77% found once. Sequenced material: PBMCs. The receptor set was obtained from a woman aged 30 to 39 in good health and CMV-seronegative. Each CDR3 is given with its conserved first and last residue. D genes are given only for firm matches. The size entry is marked missing in some rows and otherwise reads once, few, many or a size class.

v_call	d_call	clone_size	j_call	cdr3_aa	cdr3_nt
TRBV30	.	once	TRBJ2-7	CAWSWGGESSYEQYF	TGTGCCTGGAGTTGGGGCGGGGAGAGCTCCTACGAGCAGTACTTC
TRBV7-9	TRBD1	.	TRBJ1-5	CASSPGTGDPQPQHF	TGTGCCAGCAGCCCAGGGACAGGGGACCCTCAGCCCCAGCATTTT
TRBV7-8	.	.	TRBJ2-7	CSSKQRQAYEQYF	TGTTCCAGCAAGCAAAGGCAGGCATACGAGCAGTACTTC
TRBV6-5	TRBD1	.	TRBJ1-1	CASRRQGANTEAFF	TGTGCCAGCAGAAGACAGGGGGCCAACACTGAAGCTTTCTTT
TRBV29-1	.	once	TRBJ1-1	CSVAAGATNTEAFF	TGCAGCGTCGCGGCAGGGGCAACGAACACTGAAGCTTTCTTT
TRBV6-1	.	many	TRBJ1-5	CASSEVVDSVNQPQHF	TGTGCCAGCAGTGAAGTGGTAGACTCGGTAAATCAGCCCCAGCATTTT
TRBV14	.	.	TRBJ1-6	CASSSQGGSPLHF	TGTGCCAGCAGTAGCCAGGGTGGTTCACCCCTCCACTTT
TRBV9	.	.	TRBJ2-5	CASSVGWRAWETQYF	TGTGCCAGCAGCGTAGGGTGGCGAGCGTGGGAGACCCAGTACTTC
TRBV6-5	TRBD1	.	TRBJ1-5	CASISRGPNQPQHF	TGTGCCAGCATTTCCAGGGGGCCAAATCAGCCCCAGCATTTT
TRBV19	TRBD2	.	TRBJ2-1	CASSMRRLAGGQGNEQFF	TGTGCCAGTAGTATGCGGAGACTAGCGGGGGGGCAGGGCAATGAGCAGTTCTTC
TRBV5-1	TRBD2	.	TRBJ2-1	CASSLRADSGGSYNEQFF	TGCGCCAGCAGCTTGAGGGCCGATAGCGGGGGCTCCTACAATGAGCAGTTCTTC
TRBV6-1	.	.	TRBJ1-2	CASNTGSLGNYGYTF	TGTGCCAGCAACACAGGGTCCCTGGGAAACTATGGCTACACCTTC
TRBV18	.	.	TRBJ2-1	CASSPRGTTSYNEQFF	TGTGCCAGCTCACCGCGAGGGACAACCTCCTACAATGAGCAGTTCTTC
TRBV7-8	.	.	TRBJ2-7	CASSLDAGREQYF	TGTGCCAGCAGCTTAGATGCGGGTAGAGAGCAGTACTTC
TRBV4-2	TRBD1	.	TRBJ2-5	CASSPDRVGETQYF	TGTGCCAGCAGCCCGGACAGGGTTGGTGAGACCCAGTACTTC
TRBV7-2	.	.	TRBJ2-7	CASSFGAATYEQYF	TGTGCCAGCAGCTTTGGGGCAGCTACCTACGAGCAGTACTTC
TRBV6-1	TRBD2	.	TRBJ2-5	CASSEIRGGPQETQYF	TGTGCCAGCAGTGAAATCCGGGGGGGCCCTCAGGAGACCCAGTACTTC
TRBV7-9	TRBD1	.	TRBJ1-4	CASGRGGTGGEKLFF	TGTGCCAGCGGAAGAGGGGGAACAGGGGGTGAAAAACTGTTTTTT
TRBV7-9	.	.	TRBJ2-3	CASSIPGEGRDTQYF	TGTGCCAGCAGCATCCCGGGGGAAGGTAGAGATACGCAGTATTTT
TRBV12-5	.	.	TRBJ1-5	CASGYRVNQPQHF	TGTGCTAGTGGGTACCGGGTCAATCAGCCCCAGCATTTT
TRBV6-1	.	.	TRBJ1-2	CASSDGWAGNYGYTF	TGTGCCAGCAGCGACGGTTGGGCAGGAAACTATGGCTACACCTTC
TRBV6-6	TRBD1	.	TRBJ1-1	CASKGALFTEAFF	TGTGCCAGCAAGGGGGCGCTGTTTACTGAAGCTTTCTTT
TRBV30	TRBD1	.	TRBJ1-2	CAWSRPGQGVGYGYTF	TGTGCCTGGAGTCGCCCCGGACAGGGGGTCGGCTATGGCTACACCTTC
TRBV10-3	TRBD2	.	TRBJ2-3	CAIIPDGLAGISDTQYF	TGTGCCATTATCCCAGATGGACTAGCGGGAATCTCAGATACGCAGTATTTT
TRBV29-1	TRBD1	.	TRBJ1-2	CSVEDPGQVTSGYTF	TGCAGCGTTGAAGATCCCGGACAGGTCACGTCTGGCTACACCTTC
TRBV19	TRBD1	.	TRBJ1-5	CASSIATGTSGNQPQHF	TGTGCCAGTAGTATAGCGACAGGGACGAGCGGCAATCAGCCCCAGCATTTT
TRBV4-2	TRBD1	.	TRBJ1-2	CASSQVVPGQGAWGYTF	TGTGCCAGCAGCCAAGTAGTACCGGGACAGGGGGCCTGGGGCTACACCTTC
TRBV5-1	.	.	TRBJ2-3	CASSSGQGTDTQYF	TGCGCCAGCAGCTCTGGGCAGGGCACAGATACGCAGTATTTT
TRBV19	TRBD2	many	TRBJ2-2	CASSIDFRGAGELFF	TGTGCCAGTAGTATAGATTTTCGGGGGGCCGGGGAGCTGTTTTTT
TRBV18	.	.	TRBJ2-7	CASSPNRAGRAYEQYF	TGTGCCAGCTCACCTAATCGCGCGGGAAGGGCCTACGAGCAGTACTTC
TRBV28	.	few	TRBJ2-4	CASAKYGGNSQYF	TGTGCCAGCGCAAAATACGGGGGAAACAGTCAGTACTTC
TRBV29-1	.	.	TRBJ1-1	CSVGRDTEAFF	TGCAGCGTTGGGAGGGACACTGAAGCTTTCTTT
TRBV30	.	.	TRBJ1-2	CAWSSTGPGGYTF	TGTGCCTGGAGTTCTACAGGGCCGGGGGGCTACACCTTC
TRBV27	.	.	TRBJ1-6	CASSLSKQNNSPLHF	TGTGCCAGCAGTTTATCGAAACAGAATAATTCACCCCTCCACTTT
TRBV6-1	.	.	TRBJ1-3	CASSFTDSSGNTIYF	TGTGCCAGCAGTTTTACGGACAGCTCTGGAAACACCATATATTTT
TRBV6-1	TRBD1	.	TRBJ1-5	CASKGQGAQPQHF	TGTGCCAGCAAAGGACAGGGTGCTCAGCCCCAGCATTTT
TRBV5-4	TRBD1	.	TRBJ2-7	CASSPRTGEQYF	TGTGCCAGCAGCCCCCGGACAGGGGAGCAGTACTTC
TRBV5-4	.	.	TRBJ1-5	CASSLGTDQPQHF	TGTGCCAGCAGCTTGGGGACTGATCAGCCCCAGCATTTT
TRBV6-4	TRBD1	.	TRBJ2-1	CASSPTGGYNEQFF	TGTGCCAGCAGTCCGACAGGGGGCTACAATGAGCAGTTCTTC
TRBV4-2	TRBD1	.	TRBJ2-1	CASSQDHRDRGLNSYNEQFF	TGTGCCAGCAGCCAAGATCACCGGGACAGGGGCCTAAACTCCTACAATGAGCAGTTCTTC
TRBV5-4	.	.	TRBJ2-5	CASSLVGGQETQYF	TGTGCCAGCAGCTTGGTCGGGGGCCAAGAGACCCAGTACTTC
TRBV28	.	.	TRBJ1-5	CASSLWAQPQHF	TGTGCCAGCAGTTTATGGGCTCAGCCCCAGCATTTT
TRBV4-2	TRBD2	.	TRBJ2-3	CASSQEGTSGTDTQYF	TGTGCCAGCAGCCAAGAAGGGACTAGCGGCACAGATACGCAGTATTTT
TRBV19	TRBD2	few	TRBJ2-1	CASSGLAGPYNEQFF	TGTGCCAGTAGTGGACTAGCGGGGCCTTACAATGAGCAGTTCTTC
TRBV5-6	.	.	TRBJ1-6	CASSSDGGSPLHF	TGTGCCAGCAGCTCCGACGGAGGATCACCCCTCCACTTT
TRBV7-2	TRBD2	.	TRBJ2-7	CASSLTSGGYEQYF	TGTGCCAGCAGCTTAACTAGCGGGGGCTACGAGCAGTACTTC